The rows below give T cell receptor beta chains drawn from one sample of a study of T cell changes during pregnancy in multiple sclerosis. Clones were read by immunoSEQ multiplex PCR, and TCRdb kept only the in-frame ones, dropping some. Here the sample spans tens of thousands of clones, around 91% being singletons. The starting material was CD8+ T cells from peripheral blood mononuclear cells, obtained in the third trimester of pregnancy. The receptors come from a female donor with multiple sclerosis, enrolled in a pregnancy study. Both conserved end residues are part of each CDR3. The order of the fields is V gene, J gene, D gene, clone size, CDR3 protein, CDR3 DNA. A D gene is named only where the DNA matches it firmly. Some rows mark clone size as missing; the rest say once, few, many or name a class of expanded clone.

TRBV29-1	TRBJ1-1	TRBD1	-	CSGGDRGSYTEAFF	TGCAGCGGGGGGGACAGGGGTTCGTATACTGAAGCTTTCTTT
TRBV4-1	TRBJ2-5	-	-	CASSPSYHGETQYF	TGCGCCAGCAGTCCCTCTTACCACGGGGAGACCCAGTACTTC
TRBV6-5	TRBJ1-2	-	once	CASSYFGADGYTF	TGTGCCAGCAGTTACTTTGGGGCGGATGGCTACACCTTC
TRBV6-1	TRBJ1-1	-	once	CASSVDRFMNTEAFF	TGTGCCAGCAGTGTCGACAGATTCATGAACACTGAAGCTTTCTTT
TRBV7-6	TRBJ2-7	TRBD1	few	CASSLVTGPYEQYF	TGTGCCAGCAGCTTAGTGACAGGGCCCTACGAGCAGTACTTC
TRBV30	TRBJ2-1	TRBD2	-	CACSPLAGGYNEQFF	TGTGCCTGTAGCCCATTAGCGGGGGGTTATAATGAGCAGTTCTTC
TRBV7-2	TRBJ2-1	-	once	CASSPPRGNEQFF	TGTGCCAGCAGCCCCCCCCGGGGGAATGAGCAGTTCTTC
TRBV9	TRBJ2-7	-	-	CASSVEDSPISYEQYF	TGTGCCAGCAGCGTAGAGGACAGCCCGATCTCCTACGAGCAGTACTTC
TRBV9	TRBJ1-1	TRBD1	few	CASSVDGRGLPGAFF	TGTGCCAGCAGCGTAGATGGCAGGGGGCTGCCGGGAGCTTTCTTT
TRBV6-6	TRBJ2-7	-	-	CASSYRGGYEQYF	TGTGCCAGCAGTTACCGAGGTGGCTACGAGCAGTACTTC
TRBV7-9	TRBJ2-1	TRBD2	-	CASSSLWDPGLALDEQFF	TGTGCCAGCAGCTCCCTTTGGGATCCGGGACTAGCGTTGGATGAGCAGTTCTTC
TRBV5-1	TRBJ1-2	TRBD1	-	CASSPPGQGYGYTF	TGCGCCAGCAGCCCCCCCGGACAGGGATATGGCTACACCTTC
TRBV7-9	TRBJ2-1	TRBD2	many	CASRSTNGTSGRSEQFF	TGTGCCAGCAGGTCGACAAATGGGACTAGCGGCAGGAGTGAGCAGTTCTTC
TRBV13	TRBJ1-1	TRBD1	-	CASSLRDRGGTEAFF	TGTGCCAGCAGCTTAAGGGACAGGGGAGGGACTGAAGCTTTCTTT
TRBV2	TRBJ2-7	-	-	CASSDGTGPYEQYF	TGTGCCAGCAGTGATGGAACTGGGCCCTACGAGCAGTACTTC
TRBV27	TRBJ1-5	-	-	CASSFAGDQPQHF	TGTGCCAGCAGTTTCGCGGGAGATCAGCCCCAGCATTTT
TRBV4-3	TRBJ1-1	TRBD1	once	CASSPWTGAVEAFF	TGCGCCAGCAGCCCATGGACAGGGGCTGTGGAAGCTTTCTTT
TRBV19	TRBJ1-3	-	few	CASSIVARNTIYF	TGTGCCAGTAGTATTGTTGCTCGGAACACCATATATTTT
TRBV6-1	TRBJ1-4	TRBD1	-	CASSAVDDRGIFEKLFF	TGTGCCAGCAGTGCAGTTGATGACAGGGGTATCTTTGAAAAACTGTTTTTT
TRBV7-9	TRBJ2-7	-	-	CASSSNGEWLSYEQYF	TGTGCCAGCAGCTCGAACGGGGAGTGGCTTTCCTACGAGCAGTACTTC
TRBV7-9	TRBJ2-7	TRBD1	few	CASSQWGQGVGNYEQYF	TGTGCCAGCAGCCAGTGGGGCCAGGGGGTAGGAAACTACGAGCAGTACTTC
TRBV5-6	TRBJ2-1	-	-	CASSLGSDYNEQFF	TGTGCCAGCAGCTTGGGCAGCGACTACAATGAGCAGTTCTTC
TRBV19	TRBJ1-5	TRBD1	-	CASRATGVNQPQHF	TGTGCCAGTAGAGCGACAGGGGTGAATCAGCCCCAGCATTTT
TRBV7-8	TRBJ2-1	TRBD2	once	CASSLVTSVGEQFF	TGTGCCAGCAGCTTAGTCACTAGCGTCGGTGAGCAGTTCTTC
TRBV5-1	TRBJ2-7	-	-	CASSQTDYSYEQYF	TGCGCCAGCAGCCAGACAGATTACTCCTACGAGCAGTACTTC
TRBV7-9	TRBJ1-4	-	-	CASVTTEEEEKLFF	TGTGCCAGCGTGACGACAGAAGAAGAGGAAAAACTGTTTTTT
TRBV5-1	TRBJ2-5	-	-	CASSFIGGETQYF	TGCGCCAGCAGCTTCATCGGGGGAGAGACCCAGTACTTC